This note documents a single T cell receptor (beta chain) sequence. Antigen unknown. The DNA ends 3 residues before the CDR3 does, and the rest of the CDR3 is filled in from the germline J gene. The entry originates in a study of T cells in women clearing cervical HPV infection. Study background: Cases were women with histologically confirmed HPV16-related CIN3 or worse, including 2 invasive cancers. For cases, blood was sampled a median about 150 days after lesion detection, interquartile range roughly 80 to 200 days.

Findings and caveats of the study: Repertoire richness, not evenness, was significantly elevated in CIN3+ cases versus controls.

Using immunoSEQ multiplex PCR, the repertoire was profiled, and TCRdb retains in-frame clones only, with some absent. The sample has around 23,000 clones. Dot-blot hybridization genotyped cervical HPV amplified with MY09/MY11 PCR. The V gene's germline CDR1 is ENHRY and CDR2 SYGVKD. V lost 5 bases, J lost 0 bases, and 3 bases stayed unmatched. The CDR3 has 15 residues. Sequencing was performed on blood buffy coat. This clonotype was obtained from a woman between 18 and 75 years old with a cervical HPV16 infection that either progressed to CIN3+ or cleared (not recorded which). J is TRBJ2-1 and V is TRBV10-3; TRBD1 aligns across 8 bases. The chain's CDR3 is CAISPDRGSYNEQFF. The sequenced part of the CDR3 DNA is TGTGCCATCAGTCCCGACAGGGGCTCCTACAATGAG.